Sequencing of this T cell receptor beta chain was carried out in a study of cytomegalovirus exposure and HLA in healthy donors. Study results and limitations: A later analysis reported that several of the most significant clusters appeared to be linked to common viral pathogens, among them Epstein-Barr virus.

As concerns this clone: The antigen remains unidentified.

Vbeta (60) and Jbeta (13) primers were used in the PCR. Some clones are missing from TCRdb's copy, which holds only in-frame ones; the method was immunoSEQ multiplex PCR. This sample carries hundreds of thousands of clones, approximately 90% of them seen once, and the ten largest clones take approximately 1%. This CDR3 spans 15 amino acids. Germline CDR1 SGDLS, CDR2 YYNGEE. With 0 bases removed from V and 1 base from J, the gap between germline ends came to 10 bases. What was sequenced was PBMCs. The sequence derives from a woman between 18 and 29 years old in good health and CMV-seronegative. The gene calls are TRBV9 and TRBJ1-1, with D perhaps TRBD1 (5 bases). CDR3 sequence: CASSVGWGPNTEAFF. The DNA for the CDR3 is TGTGCCAGCAGCGTAGGGTGGGGCCCGAACACTGAAGCTTTCTTT.